This TCR beta chain was identified in a study of blood T cell repertoires in COVID-19. Sequencing was performed with immunoSEQ multiplex PCR; in TCRdb, only in-frame clones are kept and a portion is missing. The sample lists more than 100,000 clones, almost 85% occurring once. The sample consisted of peripheral blood. This clonotype originated in a woman aged 30 to 39 who had recovered from COVID-19.

The CDR3 region is CAISDRIRDSYNEQFF. The CDR3 DNA reads as TGTGCCATCAGTGATAGGATACGGGACTCCTACAATGAGCAGTTCTTC. This chain joins TRBV10-3 and TRBJ2-1; TRBD2 is a possible D gene (5 bases). The CDR3 loop spans 16 amino acids. Germline V lookup: CDR1 ENHRY, CDR2 SYGVKD. V was cut by 3 bases and J by 0 bases, with 12 bases left in between.